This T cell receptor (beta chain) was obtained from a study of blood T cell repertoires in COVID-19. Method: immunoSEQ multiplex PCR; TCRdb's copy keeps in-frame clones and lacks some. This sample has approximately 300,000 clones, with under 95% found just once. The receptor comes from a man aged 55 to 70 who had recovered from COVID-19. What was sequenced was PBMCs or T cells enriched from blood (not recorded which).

The CDR3 coding sequence is TGTGCCAGCAGCTTAGGGCGGCCCGGGTCAGTTGGGGCTTTCTTT. Translation: CASSLGRPGSVGAFF. This sequence joins TRBV7-8 and TRBJ1-1; D gene unclear. The length of the CDR3 is 15 residues. V gave up 1 base and J gave up 11 bases, with 20 bases separating them. Germline V gene lookup returns CDR1 SGHVS and CDR2 FQNEAQ.